A single sample gave rise to the 12 T cell receptor beta chains below, sequenced in a study of T cell responses to AZD1222 COVID-19 vaccine. Some clones are missing from TCRdb's copy, which holds only in-frame ones; the method was immunoSEQ multiplex PCR. This sample carries about 110,000 clones, about 90% of them seen once, and the ten largest clones take roughly 8%. The sequencing used peripheral blood, collected 28 days after the second AZD1222 dose. The source of these receptors is an adult who received the AZD1222 COVID-19 vaccine.

J is TRBJ1-2 and V is TRBV11-2; possible D gene TRBD1, 6 bases. The CDR3 runs to 14 residues. Germline CDR1 is SGHAT and CDR2 is FQNNGV. V lost 1 base and J lost 6, with 12 bases in between. The CDR3 DNA reads as TGTGCCAGCAGCTTAGGTGGGCAGGGGAATGGCTACACCTTC. Translation: CASSLGGQGNGYTF.

This clone occurred once. J is TRBJ1-1 and V is TRBV6-5; D remains unclear. The germline CDR1 and CDR2 sequences are MNHEY and SVGAGI. The CDR3 spans 12 residues. V shed 8 bases and J shed 0 bases, with 7 bases lying between them. The CDR3: CASRRVNTEAFF. The DNA of the CDR3 is TGTGCCAGCCGCCGGGTGAACACTGAAGCTTTCTTT.

This rearrangement joins TRBV7-2 to TRBJ2-1; possibly TRBD1 or TRBD2 for D (5 bases each). Germline V gives CDR1 SGHTA, CDR2 FQGNSA. CDR3 length: 15 residues. The V and J ends lost 3 bases and 4 bases respectively, with 13 bases between them. The CDR3, as DNA: TGTGCCAGCAGCTTTTCAGGGAGCCCGTACAATGAGCAGTTCTTC. Translated: CASSFSGSPYNEQFF.

This clone has a handful of counts. The chain uses TRBV2 and TRBJ2-3; D possibly corresponds to TRBD2 (6 bases). Trimming shortened V by 4 bases and J by 8 bases, and 10 bases separated the two germline ends. The CDR3 consists of 12 residues. Germline CDR1 is SNHLY and CDR2 is FYNNEI. The CDR3 coding sequence is TGTGCCAGCAGTGGTACGGAGGGTACGCAGTATTTT. This sequence encodes CASSGTEGTQYF.

The chain couples TRBV11-1 to TRBJ2-1; 8 bases fit TRBD1. This CDR3 contains 15 residues. The germline gives CDR1 SGHAT, CDR2 FQDESV (reference sequence). With 1 base clipped from V and 8 bases from J, the junction kept 7 bases outside the gene matches. The CDR3 loop reads CASSLGTGSVDEQFF. As DNA, the CDR3 is TGTGCCAGCAGCTTAGGGACAGGGTCTGTCGATGAGCAGTTCTTC.

The V gene is TRBV4-3, the J gene TRBJ1-6; TRBD1 matches 8 bases. The CDR3 sequence is 15 residues long. CDR1 and CDR2 (germline): LGHNA, YSLEER. The V and J ends lost 3 bases and 5 bases, in that order; junction bases with no gene match: 3. The DNA of the CDR3 is TGCGCCAGCAGCCAGACAGGGGAAAATAATTCACCCCTCCACTTT. This encodes CASSQTGENNSPLHF.

This clone was observed a single time. The J gene is TRBJ1-3, the V gene TRBV5-1; possibly TRBD1 for D (6 bases). V was cut by 0 bases and J by 2 bases, with 9 bases left in between. Germline V CDR1 and CDR2: SGHRS, YFSETQ. The CDR3 contains 15 residues. The CDR3 here is CASSLEGTTGNTIYF. CDR3 in DNA: TGCGCCAGCAGCTTGGAGGGGACAACTGGAAACACCATATATTTT.

This chain joins TRBV18 and TRBJ1-1, with 8 bases that match TRBD1. Germline CDR1 and CDR2: KGHSH and LQKENI. The CDR3 covers 14 residues. The J segment lost 1 base and the V segment lost 2 bases, leaving 0 bases of the junction unmatched. CDR3 loop: CASSPDRGNTEAFF. The CDR3 nucleotides are TGTGCCAGCTCACCAGACAGGGGGAACACTGAAGCTTTCTTT.

This chain links TRBV6-5 with TRBJ2-7; TRBD1 is a possible D gene (6 bases). The germline V gene has CDR1 MNHEY and CDR2 SVGAGI. The CDR3 sequence is 16 residues long. The V and J ends lost 0 bases and 0 bases respectively, with 12 bases between them. The CDR3 nucleotides read TGTGCCAGCAGTTACTCAGGGACACCGTTCTCCTACGAGCAGTACTTC. This codes for CASSYSGTPFSYEQYF.

V usage is TRBV5-8 and J usage is TRBJ1-1, with TRBD1 matching over 9 bases. The length of the CDR3 is 15 residues. With 4 bases clipped from V and 7 bases from J, the junction kept 11 bases outside the gene matches. Germline V gene sequence: CDR1 SGHTS, CDR2 YDEGEE. The CDR3 sequence is CASSRTGTGMFEAFF. In nucleotides, the CDR3 is TGTGCCAGCAGCCGAACCGGGACAGGGATGTTTGAAGCTTTCTTT.

V usage is TRBV3-1 (or the pseudogene TRBV3-2) and J usage is TRBJ2-2; D perhaps matches TRBD1 (6 bases). The germline CDR1 and CDR2 sequences are LGHDT and YNNKEL (reference sequence). V lost 5 bases and J 1 base, leaving 14 bases between the germline ends. The CDR3 runs to 16 residues. In DNA, the CDR3 is TGTGCCAGCAGCTCACCCGGACAGAGGAACACCGGGGAGCTGTTTTTT. Its translation: CASSSPGQRNTGELFF.

The J gene is TRBJ2-3, the V gene TRBV19; unclear D gene. V was trimmed by 3 bases and J by 4 bases, leaving 20 bases between them. This CDR3 is built from 17 residues. The germline gives CDR1 LNHDA, CDR2 SQIVND (reference sequence). The CDR3 loop is CASSMGAGSAVADTQYF. In DNA, the CDR3 is TGTGCCAGTAGTATGGGTGCCGGCTCGGCAGTGGCAGATACGCAGTATTTT.